This passage covers 5 T cell receptor beta chains from one sample sequenced in a study of blood T cell repertoires in COVID-19. The table came from immunoSEQ multiplex PCR; TCRdb's copy has only in-frame clones and leaves some out. Found here are about 170,000 clones, less than 85% of them singletons; the top ten hold 3% to 3.5%. Material for sequencing was peripheral blood. These receptor sequences come from a human donor with acute or convalescent COVID-19. The donor label of this sample is uncertain.

V usage is TRBV24-1 and J usage is TRBJ2-2; the match to TRBD2 covers 9 bases. This CDR3 has 16 amino acids. V was clipped by 4 bases and J by 5 bases; unmatched bases: 7. Germline V gene lookup returns CDR1 KGHDR and CDR2 SFDVKD. Written as DNA, the CDR3 is TGTGCCACCAGTGAACGCGGGGGGGCCTGGACCGGGGAGCTGTTTTTT. This codes for CATSERGGAWTGELFF.

This chain links TRBV2 with TRBJ2-5; 14 bases agree with TRBD2. The germline V gene encodes CDR1 SNHLY and CDR2 FYNNEI. The CDR3 is 15 residues long. Germline trimming cut 6 bases from V and 4 bases from J; bases unmatched to any gene: 4. CDR3 coding DNA: TGTGCCAGCAGACTGACTAGCGGGGGGGCAGAGACCCAGTACTTC. Translation: CASRLTSGGAETQYF.

V gene TRBV5-1 combines with J gene TRBJ2-6; TRBD1 is a possible D gene (6 bases). The CDR3 has 21 amino acids. The V end was cut by 0 bases, the J end by 3 bases, with 25 bases between. Germline CDR1 is SGHRS and CDR2 is YFSETQ. The CDR3 here is CASSLGFAAVARGGGANVLTF. DNA for the CDR3: TGCGCCAGCAGCTTGGGTTTCGCAGCCGTGGCCAGGGGTGGTGGGGCCAACGTCCTGACTTTC.

This clone was seen ten or more times. The chain combines TRBV6-5 with TRBJ1-1; D is perhaps TRBD1 (5 bases). V dropped 6 bases and J dropped 5 bases, with 16 bases sitting between them. The CDR3 covers 14 residues. The germline V gene has CDR1 MNHEY and CDR2 SVGAGI. The CDR3 DNA reads as TGTGCCAGCAGGGGGGGGGTAAGTGGTACTGAAGCTTTCTTT. It is translated as CASRGGVSGTEAFF.

This clone has only a few counts. CDR3 coding DNA: TGTGCCAGCAGCCGAGACAGGGCCTACGAGCAGTACTTC. Amino acid sequence: CASSRDRAYEQYF. V and J are TRBV14 and TRBJ2-7; TRBD1 matches at 7 bases. Germline V lookup: CDR1 SGHDN, CDR2 FVKESK. This CDR3 spans 13 amino acids. V lost 4 bases and J lost 2; bases outside the gene matches: 2. Drawing the rest from reference TRBV14 and TRBJ2-7, the complete variable domain is EAGVTQFPSHSVIEKGQTVTLRCDPISGHDNLYWYRRVMGKEIKFLLHFVKESKQDESGMPNNRFLAERTGGTYSTLKVQPAELEDSGVYFCASSRDRAYEQYFGPGTRLTVT.